This entry features one T cell receptor beta chain sequence. The data were obtained in a study of shared clonotypes between healthy human individuals. In the authors' methods: ImmunoSEQ only sent back junction sequences with no quality scores, so filtering was done differently. Only in-frame clones appear in the TCRdb table, and some are missing; sequencing was by immunoSEQ multiplex PCR. V and J calls and clone size are copied from that table; D and trimming were computed from the DNA. The table lists about 960,000 clones, approximately 80% of them singletons, with approximately 1.5% in the top ten. The CDR3 runs to 14 residues. In germline, CDR1 is WSHSY, CDR2 SAAADI. V was cut by 3 bases and J by 3 bases, with 8 bases left in between.

The sequence came from a young man in good health. The chain joins TRBV10-2 to TRBJ1-4; a possible D gene is TRBD1 (5 bases). Sequenced: memory CD4+ T cells sorted from blood. The subset was: CD45RA-negative fraction. The chain's CDR3 is CASSDRAANEKLFF. DNA for the CDR3: TGCGCCAGCAGTGACAGGGCGGCTAATGAAAAACTGTTTTTT.